This T cell receptor (beta chain) was profiled in a study of identical twins. Study conclusions and caveats: Twins' surplus sharing was weaker for beta out-of-frame sequences.

The CDR3 is 17 residues long. From germline, CDR1 is SGHRS and CDR2 YFSETQ. Trimming shortened V by 0 bases and J by 0 bases, and 12 bases separated the two germline ends. MiXCR was run by TCRdb on the 5' RACE reads, yielding one entry per CDR3 protein. The table includes 450,000 or so distinct CDR3 sequences, under 20% detected once. This clonotype was detected ten times or more. The antigen is unknown. This TCR came from a man over 45 in good health. This sequence joins TRBV5-1 and TRBJ2-2; D call uncertain. The sample consisted of naive T cells sorted from blood. CDR3 nucleotide sequence: TGCGCCAGCAGCTTGGCCGCTCGGAGTTCGAACACCGGGGAGCTGTTTTTT. Amino acids: CASSLAARSSNTGELFF.